Following are 30 T cell receptor beta chains from one sample sequenced in a study of vaccination effects on CD4 cells after COVID-19 (dated by TCRdb to between 2021 and 2022). No antigen has been identified for these receptors. Library prep was done by the immunoSEQ multiplex PCR assay. Imported from immuneACCESS, the table was reduced by TCRdb to in-frame sequences with V and J called. These copies leave out some clones; in studies compared against another copy, an unresolved V gene accounts for under half, and the cause of the remainder is not known. Here the sample has tens of thousands of clones; approximately 78% occur a single time. Of the sample, roughly 25% falls within the top ten clones. After around ten days of culture, CD4+ T cells were isolated with the EasySep CD4+ T cell isolation kit. Material: CD4+ T cells from PBMCs cultured without peptide, obtained before COVID-19 vaccination. The source is a human donor who had a prior SARS-CoV-2 infection.

This clone has just a few counts. This chain joins TRBV5-8 and TRBJ2-7; 13 bases fit TRBD2. Per the germline V gene, CDR1 is SGHTS and CDR2 is YDEGEE. The CDR3 covers 18 residues. V gave up 4 bases and J gave up 5 bases; unmatched junction bases: 15. The CDR3 protein is CASSLLTSGRAWVDEQYF. CDR3 DNA sequence: TGTGCCAGCAGCCTACTAACTAGCGGGAGGGCCTGGGTCGACGAGCAGTACTTC.

V usage is TRBV18 and J usage is TRBJ2-1, with TRBD2 identical over 8 bases. Germline trimming cut 3 bases from V and 6 bases from J; bases unmatched to any gene: 10. Germline CDR1 and CDR2: KGHSH and LQKENI. CDR3 length: 16 residues. DNA of the CDR3: TGTGCCAGCTCACCGTCCCGTGCGGGGGGTGGCAATGAGCAGTTCTTC. It yields the protein CASSPSRAGGGNEQFF.

The chain couples TRBV4-1 to TRBJ1-4, with D hard to call. The germline V and J ends were trimmed by 2 bases and 4 bases, with 8 bases remaining between them. From germline, CDR1 is MGHRA and CDR2 YSYEKL. CDR3 size: 14 residues. This CDR3 reads CASSQFQVNEKLFF. Written as DNA, the CDR3 is TGCGCCAGCAGCCAATTCCAAGTTAATGAAAAACTGTTTTTT.

This chain joins TRBV28 and TRBJ1-1, with D hard to call. V was trimmed by 6 bases and J by 3 bases, leaving 11 bases between them. Germline V gives CDR1 MDHEN, CDR2 SYDVKM. The CDR3 sequence is 13 residues long. The CDR3 DNA reads TGTGCCAGCAGGTTGATAAGTTACACTGAAGCTTTCTTT. It is translated as CASRLISYTEAFF.

This clone was seen more than once but under ten times. This rearrangement joins TRBV2 to TRBJ1-1; D is possibly TRBD1 (6 bases). The CDR3 has 15 amino acids. Per the germline V gene, CDR1 is SNHLY and CDR2 is FYNNEI. V lost 8 bases, J lost 3 bases, and 19 bases lay in between. The CDR3 region has the DNA TGTGCCAGCCTCTACCAGGGGAGGGGGTACACTGAAGCTTTCTTT. The encoded protein is CASLYQGRGYTEAFF. Combining the CDR3 with reference TRBV2 and TRBJ1-1 gives the whole variable domain EPEVTQTPSHQVTQMGQEVILRCVPISNHLYFYWYRQILGQKVEFLVSFYNNEISEKSEIFDDQFSVERPDGSNFTLKIRSTKLEDSAMYFCASLYQGRGYTEAFFGQGTRLTVV.

This clone was seen more than once but under ten times. V usage is TRBV5-1 and J usage is TRBJ1-1; D might be TRBD1 (6 bases). This CDR3 has 14 amino acids. The germline CDR1 and CDR2 sequences are SGHRS and YFSETQ. Trimming pared 5 bases from V and 0 bases from J, leaving 11 bases between. The CDR3 DNA is TGCGCCAGCAGACCGGACAGCATGAACACTGAAGCTTTCTTT. Its translation is CASRPDSMNTEAFF.

This clone was seen only a few times. V gene TRBV2 combines with J gene TRBJ2-3; 7 nucleotides agree with TRBD2. The V gene's germline CDR1 is SNHLY and CDR2 FYNNEI. The CDR3 consists of 14 residues. With V trimmed by 2 bases and J by 8 bases, 7 bases remained unmatched. CDR3 nucleotides: TGTGCCAGCAGTGAATCGGTCAGGGAGGGTACGCAGTATTTT. Protein product: CASSESVREGTQYF.

V is TRBV7-2 and J is TRBJ2-3; unclear D gene. V lost 2 bases and J lost 0, with 9 bases in between. This CDR3 has 15 amino acids. From germline, CDR1 is SGHTA and CDR2 FQGNSA. In nucleotides, the CDR3 is TGTGCCAGCAGCTTACCTTTCCAGAGCACAGATACGCAGTATTTT. Translated: CASSLPFQSTDTQYF.

The gene calls are TRBV19 and TRBJ1-5; 7 bases fit TRBD1. Germline V gene lookup returns CDR1 LNHDA and CDR2 SQIVND (reference sequence). This CDR3 is 15 amino acids long. J gave up 1 base and V 4 bases, and 4 bases lay outside the gene matches. The CDR3, as DNA: TGTGCCAGTAGTAACGTCAGGGGGAGCAATCAGCCCCAGCATTTT. Encoded protein: CASSNVRGSNQPQHF.

V usage is TRBV15 and J usage is TRBJ1-3; 8 nucleotides match TRBD1. Germline CDR1 and CDR2: LNHNV and YYDKDF (reference sequence). V dropped 5 bases and J dropped 5; count of bases not matched to a gene: 8. The CDR3 totals 15 residues. CDR3 region: CATSAPGQGRNTIYF. CDR3 coding DNA: TGTGCCACCAGCGCACCCGGACAGGGAAGAAACACCATATATTTT.

The chain uses TRBV13 and TRBJ2-1; D not resolved. The CDR3 runs 16 residues. Trimming removed 0 bases at V and 2 bases at J, with 11 bases between. Per germline, CDR1 PRHDT and CDR2 FYEKMQ (reference sequence). CDR3 residues: CASSLGFWAPYNEQFF. For the CDR3, the DNA is TGTGCCAGCAGCTTAGGTTTTTGGGCCCCCTACAATGAGCAGTTCTTC.

The chain has TRBV27 and TRBJ1-5, with TRBD1 as a possible D gene (5 bases). V was clipped by 7 bases and J by 6 bases, with 31 bases between them. CDR3 length: 19 residues. The germline gives CDR1 MNHEY, CDR2 SMNVEV (reference sequence). CDR3 nucleotide sequence: TGTGCCAGCACGACCCGCGAAAAAATCCCCACGTCCAGGGCTCAGCCCCAGCATTTT. This encodes CASTTREKIPTSRAQPQHF.

The V and J genes are TRBV5-5 and TRBJ2-2; 9 positions agree with TRBD1. The junction had 6 bases not matched to a gene; V was cut back by 4 bases and J by 5 bases. The CDR3 has 15 amino acids. Germline CDR1 and CDR2: SGHKS and YYEKEE (reference sequence). In nucleotides, the CDR3 is TGTGCCAGCAGCACGGGGACAGGGTTTACCGGGGAGCTGTTTTTT. Its protein is CASSTGTGFTGELFF.

In its sample, this clone was seen a few times. This chain joins TRBV30 and TRBJ1-1, with unresolved D. CDR1 is GTSNPN and CDR2 is SVGIG in the germline V gene (reference sequence). The CDR3 contains 14 residues. The V and J ends lost 5 bases and 4 bases respectively, with 17 bases between them. DNA for the CDR3: TGTGCCTGGGCGGAACCCGCCTGGGGCACTGAAGCTTTCTTT. Protein sequence: CAWAEPAWGTEAFF. Together with reference TRBV30 and TRBJ1-1, the CDR3 gives the full variable domain: SQTIHQWPATLVQPVGSPLSLECTVEGTSNPNLYWYRQAAGRGLQLLFYSVGIGQISSEVPQNLSASRPQDRQFILSSKKLLLSDSGFYLCAWAEPAWGTEAFFGQGTRLTVV.

The chain links TRBV6-1 to TRBJ2-7; the D is unclear. Trimming left V 2 bases short and J 2 bases short, with 16 bases between. The germline V gene has CDR1 MNHNS and CDR2 SASEGT. The CDR3 consists of 16 residues. The CDR3 here is CASSERHRAAAYEQYF. DNA for the CDR3: TGTGCCAGCAGTGAAAGGCATCGTGCTGCCGCCTACGAGCAGTACTTC.

The chain recombines TRBV7-9 with TRBJ1-1; tentatively, D is TRBD1 (6 bases). Looked up from germline, CDR1 is SEHNR and CDR2 is FQNEAQ (reference sequence). V shed 5 bases and J shed 11 bases, with 18 bases lying between them. This CDR3 spans 13 amino acids. CDR3 sequence: CASSPQGGAGAFF. The CDR3 DNA sequence: TGTGCCAGCAGCCCACAAGGGGGGGCAGGGGCTTTCTTT.

The chain combines TRBV15 with TRBJ2-6; TRBD1 or TRBD2 may be the D gene (5 bases each). Trimming removed 1 base from V and 0 bases from J, with 7 bases in between. Germline-derived CDR1 and CDR2 are LNHNV and YYDKDF (reference sequence). This CDR3 spans 16 amino acids. The CDR3 protein is CATSRGGASGANVLTF. In DNA form, the CDR3 reads TGTGCCACCAGCAGAGGAGGGGCCTCTGGGGCCAACGTCCTGACTTTC.

Only a few counts were recorded for this clone. CDR3 DNA sequence: TGTGCCAGCAGCGTAGCTCCGAACACCGGGGAGCTGTTTTTT. Translated, it gives CASSVAPNTGELFF. The chain joins TRBV9 to TRBJ2-2; D is undetermined. The V gene's germline CDR1 is SGDLS and CDR2 YYNGEE. Trimming left V 0 bases short and J 0 bases short, with 3 bases between. The CDR3 has 14 amino acids.

This chain joins TRBV7-2 and TRBJ2-7, with D maybe TRBD2 (5 bases). The CDR3 runs 14 residues. CDR1 is SGHTA and CDR2 is FQGNSA in the germline V gene. Trimming removed 2 bases at V and 5 bases at J, with 13 bases between. The chain's CDR3 is CASSLSHGIHEQYF. The CDR3, as DNA: TGTGCCAGCAGCTTAAGTCACGGGATCCACGAGCAGTACTTC.

This clone was recorded a few times. The rearrangement joins TRBV5-4 to TRBJ1-1; D ambiguous. This CDR3 contains 15 residues. The V end was cut by 0 bases, the J end by 4 bases, with 13 bases between. Germline values: CDR1 SGHNT, CDR2 YYREEE (reference sequence). Here the CDR3 DNA reads TGTGCCAGCAGCTTGGTAGGTAGACCAAGCACTGAAGCTTTCTTT. Translation: CASSLVGRPSTEAFF.

DNA for the CDR3: TGTGCCAGTAGTATAGGACTAGCGGGAGGCAAGGGTACGCAGTATTTT. Protein sequence: CASSIGLAGGKGTQYF. The V call is TRBV19, the J call TRBJ2-3; 13 positions agree with TRBD2. CDR3 length: 16 residues. Germline CDR1 LNHDA, CDR2 SQIVND (reference sequence). V was clipped by 1 base and J by 8 bases; unmatched bases: 6.

This clone was observed a few times. The V and J genes are TRBV15 and TRBJ2-3; possibly TRBD1 or TRBD2 for D (6 bases each). CDR1 LNHNV and CDR2 YYDKDF come from the germline V gene (reference sequence). This CDR3 region has 17 residues. Trimming cost V 5 bases and J 4 bases, with 22 bases left between them. The CDR3 DNA follows: TGTGCCACCAGCCCGAGGGGGGATTCGATGGGGGCAGATACGCAGTATTTT. Residues: CATSPRGDSMGADTQYF.

Here the CDR3 reads CASSLGWQGGSNQPQHF. The CDR3 DNA sequence: TGTGCCAGCAGCTTAGGTTGGCAGGGTGGTAGCAATCAGCCCCAGCATTTT. The chain combines TRBV5-8 with TRBJ1-5, with D possibly being TRBD1 (5 bases). This CDR3 comprises 17 residues. V lost 2 bases to trimming and J lost 0 bases, with 15 bases between them. Germline V lookup: CDR1 SGHTS, CDR2 YDEGEE.

The chain links TRBV5-1 to TRBJ2-3; 7 nucleotides align to TRBD2. Germline V gives CDR1 SGHRS, CDR2 YFSETQ. Unmatched junction bases numbered 3, after V lost 5 bases and J lost 0 bases. There are 14 residues in the CDR3. This CDR3 is CASSWRGSTDTQYF. Written as DNA, the CDR3 is TGCGCCAGCAGTTGGCGGGGGAGCACAGATACGCAGTATTTT.

This clone was counted a few times. V and J are TRBV7-3 and TRBJ2-5, with D perhaps matching TRBD2 (5 bases). From germline, CDR1 is SGHTA and CDR2 FQGTGA. This CDR3 has 15 amino acids. The V and J ends lost 2 bases and 3 bases respectively, with 13 bases between them. The CDR3 DNA follows: TGTGCCAGCAGCTTAGAGGTGGAGGCTAAAGAGACCCAGTACTTC. Its translation is CASSLEVEAKETQYF. Full variable domain (rest looked up from reference TRBV7-3 and TRBJ2-5): GAGVSQTPSNKVTEKGKYVELRCDPISGHTALYWYRQSLGQGPEFLIYFQGTGAADDSGLPNDRFFAVRPEGSVSTLKIQRTERGDSAVYLCASSLEVEAKETQYFGPGTRLLVL.

The gene calls are TRBV12-5 and TRBJ2-2, with D unclear. Trimming left V 6 bases short and J 1 base short, with 6 bases between. CDR1 is LGHNT and CDR2 is FRNRAP in the germline V gene. CDR3 length: 13 amino acids. The CDR3 DNA is TGTGCTAGTGGCAGACAGAACACCGGGGAGCTGTTTTTT. Encoded protein: CASGRQNTGELFF.

The chain uses TRBV7-2 and TRBJ1-6, with TRBD1 identical over 9 bases. This CDR3 is built from 16 residues. J was trimmed by 6 bases and V by 5 bases; bases with no gene match: 8. Germline CDR1 and CDR2: SGHTA and FQGNSA. CDR3: CASSPQGALSNSPLHF. CDR3 in DNA: TGTGCCAGCAGCCCACAGGGGGCGCTTAGTAATTCACCCCTCCACTTT.

This chain joins TRBV7-3 and TRBJ2-2, with D tentatively TRBD2 (5 bases). The germline CDR1 and CDR2 sequences are SGHTA and FQGTGA. V lost 2 bases to trimming and J lost 7 bases, with 14 bases between them. This CDR3 contains 15 residues. The CDR3 reads CASSLSPGRVGELFF. In nucleotides, the CDR3 is TGTGCCAGCAGCTTATCCCCCGGGCGGGTCGGGGAGCTGTTTTTT.

The chain couples TRBV7-2 to TRBJ1-3; D uncertain. CDR1 is SGHTA and CDR2 is FQGNSA in the germline V gene. Trimming removed 4 bases at V and 7 bases at J, with 11 bases between. This CDR3 comprises 13 residues. CDR3 region: CASSSSRRNTIYF. CDR3 bases: TGTGCCAGCAGCTCCTCCCGAAGGAACACCATATATTTT.

This clone turned up a few times. This sequence joins TRBV30 and TRBJ1-5; D is unclear. Germline V gene sequence: CDR1 GTSNPN, CDR2 SVGIG (reference sequence). V gave up 0 bases and J gave up 7 bases, with 10 bases separating them. This CDR3 is built from 13 residues. CDR3 sequence reads: CAWSVRTDQPQHF. DNA of the CDR3: TGTGCCTGGAGTGTACGGACTGACCAGCCCCAGCATTTT.